This T cell receptor (beta chain) was recorded in a study of T cells expressing NK-cell markers. Turning to this clonotype: The antigen remains undetermined.

Study conclusions and caveats: These clonotypes, the leaders elsewhere, also led the CD3+CD56-NKG2C+ fraction in a few donors. In a handful of donors, dominant NKG2C+ clonotypes were about 1.0-7.0% of CD8+ T cells.

Each CDR3 protein gets one entry in TCRdb, which reprocessed the 5' RACE reads and gives no DNA. The listing records a few hundred thousand distinct CDR3 sequences. This CDR3 is 17 amino acids long. The V gene's germline CDR1 is SGHRS and CDR2 YFSETQ. The source is a man between 18 and 69 years old in good health. The specimen was blood T cells: a sorted CD56 or NKG2C T cell subset, CD4+ or CD8+ T cells, or bulk PBMC T cells (not recorded which). This chain joins TRBV5-1 and TRBJ2-7; TCRdb indicates TRBD1, and absent DNA this call remains unverified. The CDR3 is CASSLVGSGQSSYEQYF.